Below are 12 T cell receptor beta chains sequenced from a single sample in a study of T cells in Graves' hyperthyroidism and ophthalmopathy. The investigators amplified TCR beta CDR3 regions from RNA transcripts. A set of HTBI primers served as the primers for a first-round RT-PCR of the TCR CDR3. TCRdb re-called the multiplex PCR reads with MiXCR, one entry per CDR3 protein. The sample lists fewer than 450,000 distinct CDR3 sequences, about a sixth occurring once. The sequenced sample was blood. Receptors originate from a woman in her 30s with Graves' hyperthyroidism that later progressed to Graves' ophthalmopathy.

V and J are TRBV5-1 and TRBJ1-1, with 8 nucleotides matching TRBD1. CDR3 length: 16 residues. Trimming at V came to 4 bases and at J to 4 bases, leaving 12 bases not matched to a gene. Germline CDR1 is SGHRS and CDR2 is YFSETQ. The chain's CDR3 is CASSHEAGGPGTEAFF. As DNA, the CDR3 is TGCGCCAGCAGCCACGAAGCAGGGGGCCCGGGCACTGAAGCTTTCTTT.

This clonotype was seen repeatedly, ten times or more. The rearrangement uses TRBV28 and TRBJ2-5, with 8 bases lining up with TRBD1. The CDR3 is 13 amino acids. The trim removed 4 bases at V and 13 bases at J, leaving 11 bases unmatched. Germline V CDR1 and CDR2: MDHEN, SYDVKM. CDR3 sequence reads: CASSSGQGGRGYF. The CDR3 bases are TGTGCCAGCAGTTCCGGACAGGGCGGGCGAGGGTACTTC. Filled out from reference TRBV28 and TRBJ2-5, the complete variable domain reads DVKVTQSSRYLVKRTGEKVFLECVQDMDHENMFWYRQDPGLGLRLIYFSYDVKMKEKGDIPEGYSVSREKKERFSLILESASTNQTSMYLCASSSGQGGRGYFGPGTRLLVL.

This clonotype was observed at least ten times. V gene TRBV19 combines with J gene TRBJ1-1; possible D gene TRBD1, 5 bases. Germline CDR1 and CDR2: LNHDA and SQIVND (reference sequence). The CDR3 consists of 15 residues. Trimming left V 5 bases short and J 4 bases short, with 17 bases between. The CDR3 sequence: CASSLPSPGATEAFF. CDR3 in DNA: TGTGCCAGTAGTCTCCCCAGCCCCGGGGCCACTGAAGCTTTCTTT.

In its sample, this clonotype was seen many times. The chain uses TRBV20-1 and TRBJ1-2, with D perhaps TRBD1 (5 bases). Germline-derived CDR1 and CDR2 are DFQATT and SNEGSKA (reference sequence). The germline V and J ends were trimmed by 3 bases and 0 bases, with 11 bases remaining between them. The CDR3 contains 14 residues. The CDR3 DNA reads TGCAGTGCTAGGGGGGTTTCGGCTAACTATGGCTACACCTTC. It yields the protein CSARGVSANYGYTF.

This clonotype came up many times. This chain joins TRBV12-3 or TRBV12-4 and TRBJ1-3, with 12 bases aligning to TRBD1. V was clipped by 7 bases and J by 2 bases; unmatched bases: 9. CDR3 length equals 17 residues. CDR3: CASIRDRGRMAGNTIYF. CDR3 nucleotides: TGTGCCAGCATCCGGGACAGGGGGCGAATGGCTGGAAACACCATATATTTT.

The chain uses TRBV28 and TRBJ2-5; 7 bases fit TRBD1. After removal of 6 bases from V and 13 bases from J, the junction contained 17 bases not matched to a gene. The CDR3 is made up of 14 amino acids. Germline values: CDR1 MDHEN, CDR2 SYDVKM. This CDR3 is CASSLTGTASLSYF. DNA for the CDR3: TGTGCCAGCAGCCTCACAGGGACAGCCTCCCTATCGTACTTC.

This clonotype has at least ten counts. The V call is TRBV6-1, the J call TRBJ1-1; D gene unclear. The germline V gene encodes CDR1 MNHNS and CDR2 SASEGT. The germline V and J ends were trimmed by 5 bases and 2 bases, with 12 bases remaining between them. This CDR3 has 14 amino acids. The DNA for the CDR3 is TGTGCCAGCAGTTATCAATCGGCTAACACTGAAGCTTTCTTT. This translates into CASSYQSANTEAFF.

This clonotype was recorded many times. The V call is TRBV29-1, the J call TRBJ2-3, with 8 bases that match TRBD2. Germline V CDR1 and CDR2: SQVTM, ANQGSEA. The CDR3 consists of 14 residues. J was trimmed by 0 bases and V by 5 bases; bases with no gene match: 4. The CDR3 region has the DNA TGCAGCGTTAACCAGCGGGGGAGCACAGATACGCAGTATTTT. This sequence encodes CSVNQRGSTDTQYF.

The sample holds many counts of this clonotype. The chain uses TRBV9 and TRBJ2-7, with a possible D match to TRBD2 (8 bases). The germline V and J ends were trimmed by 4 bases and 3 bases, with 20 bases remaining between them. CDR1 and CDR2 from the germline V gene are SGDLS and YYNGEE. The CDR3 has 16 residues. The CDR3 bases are TGTGCCAGCAGCCCAAGCGGGGGAGGGGGCGGCTACGAGCAGTACTTC. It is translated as CASSPSGGGGGYEQYF.

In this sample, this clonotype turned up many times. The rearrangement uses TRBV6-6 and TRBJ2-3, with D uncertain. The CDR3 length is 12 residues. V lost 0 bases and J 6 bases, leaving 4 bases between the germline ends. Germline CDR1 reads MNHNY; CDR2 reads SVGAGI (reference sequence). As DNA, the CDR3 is TGTGCCAGCAGTTACTCTAGGGATACGCAGTATTTT. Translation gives CASSYSRDTQYF.

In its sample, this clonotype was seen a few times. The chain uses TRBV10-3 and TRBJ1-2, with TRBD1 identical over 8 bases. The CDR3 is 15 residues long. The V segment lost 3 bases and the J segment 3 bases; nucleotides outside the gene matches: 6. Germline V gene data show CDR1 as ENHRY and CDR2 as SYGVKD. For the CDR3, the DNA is TGTGCCATCAGTGACCGGGACAGGAGTGACTATGGCTACACCTTC. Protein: CAISDRDRSDYGYTF.

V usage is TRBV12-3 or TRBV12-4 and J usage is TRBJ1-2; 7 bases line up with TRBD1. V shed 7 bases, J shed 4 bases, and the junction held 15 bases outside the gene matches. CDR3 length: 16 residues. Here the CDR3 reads CASTMTGTAAIYGYTF. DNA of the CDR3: TGTGCCAGCACCATGACAGGGACAGCGGCCATCTATGGCTACACCTTC.